The 25 T cell receptor beta chains presented below share a single source sample, sequenced in a study of T cell repertoires in cytomegalovirus infection. TCRdb passed the reads through MiXCR, listing each CDR3 protein once. Of under 850,000 distinct CDR3 sequences listed, around 30% were seen once; the top ten hold roughly 18%. No antigen has been identified for these receptors. The sample consisted of cultured PBMCs, taken from culture after CMV antigen stimulation. The receptors stem from a human donor in good health (CMV status not recorded). Some clones in this sample may be carry-over from other donors' samples.

The gene calls are TRBV29-1 and TRBJ2-5; 14 bases match TRBD2. CDR1 SQVTM and CDR2 ANQGSEA come from the germline V gene. This CDR3 is 15 amino acids long. J lost 5 bases, V lost 5 bases, and 7 bases had no gene match. CDR3 in DNA: TGCAGCGTTACGACTAGCGGGGGGGCGGGGGAGACCCAGTACTTC. This gives the protein CSVTTSGGAGETQYF.

The chain links TRBV18 to TRBJ2-7; weak D call: TRBD2 (5 bases). The CDR3 length is 18 residues. From germline, CDR1 is KGHSH and CDR2 LQKENI. V was shortened by 2 bases and J by 2 bases, with 22 bases between the two germline ends. This CDR3 is CASSPSLSRFFGTYEQYF. CDR3 sequence (DNA): TGTGCCAGCTCACCATCCCTCTCCCGCTTCTTCGGGACCTACGAGCAGTACTTC. Looking up the rest from reference TRBV18 and TRBJ2-7 gives the full variable domain: NAGVMQNPRHLVRRRGQEARLRCSPMKGHSHVYWYRQLPEEGLKFMVYLQKENIIDESGMPKERFSAEFPKEGPSILRIQQVVRGDSAAYFCASSPSLSRFFGTYEQYFGPGTRLTVT.

This chain uses TRBV6-6 with TRBJ2-3; TRBD1 or TRBD2 may be the D gene (6 bases each). V gave up 6 bases and J gave up 1 base, with 20 bases separating them. Germline CDR1 MNHNY, CDR2 SVGAGI (reference sequence). The CDR3 has 17 amino acids. CDR3: CASSPPQGRGGTDTQYF. DNA for the CDR3: TGTGCCAGCAGCCCACCCCAGGGGCGCGGGGGCACAGATACGCAGTATTTT.

The table lists this clonotype with a few counts. The chain uses TRBV11-2 and TRBJ1-1; possibly TRBD1 for D (5 bases). CDR1 is SGHAT and CDR2 is FQNNGV in the germline V gene. Trimming removed 4 bases at V and 6 bases at J, with 15 bases between. The length of the CDR3 is 14 residues. CDR3 sequence: CASSSNTGRAEAFF. DNA for the CDR3: TGTGCCAGCAGCTCTAATACAGGACGAGCTGAAGCTTTCTTT.

This clonotype has at least ten counts. This rearrangement joins TRBV7-2 to TRBJ2-1; D might be TRBD2 (6 bases). The germline V gene has CDR1 SGHTA and CDR2 FQGNSA. The germline V and J ends were trimmed by 0 bases and 4 bases, with 10 bases remaining between them. The CDR3 loop spans 15 amino acids. CDR3: CASSLAGGTYNEQFF. For the CDR3, the DNA is TGTGCCAGCAGCTTAGCGGGAGGAACGTACAATGAGCAGTTCTTC. The complete variable domain, with remaining parts taken from reference TRBV7-2 and TRBJ2-1, reads GAGVSQSPSNKVTEKGKDVELRCDPISGHTALYWYRQSLGQGLEFLIYFQGNSAPDKSGLPSDRFSAERTGGSVSTLTIQRTQQEDSAVYLCASSLAGGTYNEQFFGPGTRLTVL.

The chain employs TRBV4-2 and TRBJ2-7, with 14 bases lining up with TRBD2. This CDR3 is built from 16 residues. Germline lookup yields CDR1 LGHNA and CDR2 YNFKEQ. V lost 1 base and J lost 2; bases outside the gene matches: 1. CDR3 sequence (DNA): TGTGCCAGCAGCCAAGGGACTAGCGGGGGGCCCTACGAGCAGTACTTC. Residues: CASSQGTSGGPYEQYF.

This sequence joins TRBV6-1 and TRBJ1-2; D gene ambiguous. Germline values: CDR1 MNHNS, CDR2 SASEGT. The CDR3 is 14 amino acids. V was trimmed by 5 bases and J by 4 bases, leaving 14 bases between them. CDR3 protein: CASSYGSEVYGYTF. In DNA form, the CDR3 reads TGTGCCAGCAGTTACGGGTCAGAGGTCTATGGCTACACCTTC.

CDR3 nucleotides: TGCGCCAGCAGCCAAAACCCACAACTAGGGCCAGATACGCAGTATTTT. Translated: CASSQNPQLGPDTQYF. The V call is TRBV4-3, the J call TRBJ2-3; weak D call: TRBD2 (5 bases). CDR1 and CDR2 (germline): LGHNA, YSLEER. CDR3 length equals 16 residues. The germline V and J ends were trimmed by 2 bases and 4 bases, with 16 bases remaining between them.

In this sample, this clonotype turned up many times. The genes are TRBV7-2 and TRBJ2-3; maybe TRBD1 (6 bases). Trimming took off 3 bases at V and 0 bases at J, with 10 bases between the two ends. The germline CDR1 and CDR2 sequences are SGHTA and FQGNSA. The CDR3 length is 15 residues. The CDR3 DNA sequence: TGTGCCAGCAGCTTTCCGACAGGCAGCACAGATACGCAGTATTTT. Encoded protein: CASSFPTGSTDTQYF.

The chain links TRBV20-1 to TRBJ1-6, with D tentatively TRBD1 (6 bases). Germline V lookup: CDR1 DFQATT, CDR2 SNEGSKA (reference sequence). Trimming shortened V by 3 bases and J by 8 bases, and 14 bases separated the two germline ends. This CDR3 has 14 amino acids. Here the CDR3 reads CSASPRGSDSPLHF. The CDR3 nucleotides are TGCAGTGCTAGTCCCAGGGGTAGCGATTCACCCCTCCACTTT.

There are a few counts of this clonotype. The chain couples TRBV7-8 to TRBJ2-5; D uncertain. V was shortened by 1 base and J by 1 base, with 10 bases between the two germline ends. Germline values: CDR1 SGHVS, CDR2 FQNEAQ. CDR3 length equals 15 residues. This chain's CDR3 is CASSLGAVFQETQYF. In DNA form, the CDR3 reads TGTGCCAGCAGCTTAGGGGCGGTCTTCCAAGAGACCCAGTACTTC.

A few counts support this clonotype. The chain employs TRBV12-3 or TRBV12-4 and TRBJ1-5; the match to TRBD1 covers 9 bases. Trimming at V came to 1 base and at J to 4 bases, leaving 5 bases not matched to a gene. The CDR3 covers 16 residues. The CDR3 region is CASSLGDREENQPQHF. CDR3 nucleotides: TGTGCCAGCAGTTTAGGGGACAGGGAAGAGAATCAGCCCCAGCATTTT.

In this sample, this clonotype turned up a few times. This chain joins TRBV6-1 and TRBJ1-1, with a tentative D call TRBD1 (5 bases). The CDR3 extends over 14 amino acids. Trimming stripped 7 bases from V and 4 bases from J, with 16 bases between. Germline V gene lookup returns CDR1 MNHNS and CDR2 SASEGT. This CDR3 is CASNSRGVSTEAFF. CDR3 in DNA: TGTGCCAGCAACTCTAGAGGGGTAAGCACTGAAGCTTTCTTT.

The chain is built from TRBV12-3 or TRBV12-4 and TRBJ1-1, with TRBD1 matching over 10 bases. The CDR3 covers 14 residues. The ends lost 6 bases at V and 1 base at J; junction bases unmatched: 2. CDR3 amino acids: CASSRTGGNTEAFF. CDR3 DNA sequence: TGTGCCAGCAGCCGGACAGGGGGGAACACTGAAGCTTTCTTT.

This clonotype was found a few times. The chain employs TRBV20-1 and TRBJ1-2; D unresolved. The CDR3 spans 13 residues. Germline CDR1 is DFQATT and CDR2 is SNEGSKA (reference sequence). Trimming cost V 6 bases and J 0 bases, with 11 bases left between them. The chain's CDR3 is CSANDGANYGYTF. The CDR3 bases are TGCAGTGCCAACGACGGGGCTAACTATGGCTACACCTTC.

This chain uses TRBV7-2 with TRBJ1-3; D unclear. The CDR3 has 15 amino acids. Germline CDR1 and CDR2: SGHTA and FQGNSA. V was clipped by 2 bases and J by 0 bases, with 8 bases between them. The CDR3 spells CASSLLGTSGNTIYF. The CDR3 bases are TGTGCCAGCAGCTTATTGGGAACCTCTGGAAACACCATATATTTT.

The gene calls are TRBV28 and TRBJ1-1; 8 nucleotides agree with TRBD1. Germline V lookup: CDR1 MDHEN, CDR2 SYDVKM. The CDR3 sequence is 13 residues long. The V segment lost 7 bases and the J segment 4 bases; nucleotides outside the gene matches: 5. The CDR3 region is CASIDTGGTEAFF. In DNA, the CDR3 is TGTGCCAGCATCGATACAGGGGGCACTGAAGCTTTCTTT.

The rearrangement links TRBV2 to TRBJ2-2; perhaps TRBD1 as D (5 bases). CDR1 SNHLY and CDR2 FYNNEI come from the germline V gene. The CDR3 sequence is 12 residues long. Deletions cut 11 bases from V and 4 bases from J, with 11 bases between. CDR3 coding DNA: TGTGCCGAAAAGGGGTCCACCGGGGAGCTGTTTTTT. It codes for CAEKGSTGELFF.

With regard to this clonotype: The junction differs from germline at one of its ends, possibly a read error. This rearrangement joins TRBV11-2 to TRBJ2-5; TRBD2 might be the D (6 bases). The CDR3 extends over 13 amino acids. Germline assignment: CDR1 SGHAT and CDR2 FQNNGV. This CDR3 reads CASSLDYARDRWF. The CDR3 nucleotides are TGTGCCAGCAGCTTAGATTACGCGCGGGATCGATGGTTC.

J is TRBJ2-1 and V is TRBV27, with a weak D call TRBD1 (6 bases). V shed 3 bases and J shed 13 bases, with 13 bases lying between them. Per germline, CDR1 MNHEY and CDR2 SMNVEV (reference sequence). The length of the CDR3 is 12 residues. CDR3 nucleotides: TGTGCCAGCAGTTTCTCCGGGACACGACAGTTCTTC. It encodes CASSFSGTRQFF.

The CDR3, as DNA: TGTGCCAGCAGCTTACGCCTTTCGGACAGGGGAAAACTGTTTTTT. Its protein product is CASSLRLSDRGKLFF. The rearrangement uses TRBV11-3 and TRBJ1-4, with TRBD1 matching 9 bases. This CDR3 has 15 residues. After removal of 2 bases from V and 10 bases from J, the junction contained 8 bases not matched to a gene. Per the germline V gene, CDR1 is SGHNT and CDR2 is YENEEA.

This clonotype was detected only a few times. The genes are TRBV6-5 and TRBJ2-1; weak D call: TRBD1 (5 bases). CDR3 length: 16 residues. The V gene's germline CDR1 is MNHEY and CDR2 SVGAGI. The germline V and J ends were trimmed by 1 base and 6 bases, with 16 bases remaining between them. The CDR3 DNA is TGTGCCAGCAGTTACTACCCCAACAGGAGTTTCAATGAGCAGTTCTTC. Translation gives CASSYYPNRSFNEQFF.

This clonotype was detected a few times. The chain uses TRBV28 and TRBJ2-5, with D hard to call. The CDR3 is 16 amino acids. V lost 2 bases, J lost 1 base, and 14 bases lay in between. In germline, CDR1 is MDHEN, CDR2 SYDVKM. The CDR3 loop is CASSLGRRGRQETQYF. The CDR3 coding sequence is TGTGCCAGCAGTTTAGGTCGGAGAGGACGCCAAGAGACCCAGTACTTC.

V usage is TRBV12-5 and J usage is TRBJ2-2, with TRBD1 matching over 10 bases. CDR3 length: 21 residues. In germline, CDR1 is LGHNT, CDR2 FRNRAP. Trimming took 4 bases from V and 3 from J; bases not matched to a gene: 20. CDR3 sequence (DNA): TGTGCTAGTGGTTCTACTTTCACCGGGACAGGGGAAAGGTCTGACACCGGGGAGCTGTTTTTT. This encodes CASGSTFTGTGERSDTGELFF.

The chain employs TRBV11-2 and TRBJ2-7; D call uncertain. V lost 5 bases and J 2 bases, leaving 13 bases between the germline ends. There are 14 residues in the CDR3. The germline gives CDR1 SGHAT, CDR2 FQNNGV. The CDR3 region is CASSHRTVTYEQYF. Written as DNA, the CDR3 is TGTGCCAGCAGCCACCGGACGGTGACCTACGAGCAGTACTTC.